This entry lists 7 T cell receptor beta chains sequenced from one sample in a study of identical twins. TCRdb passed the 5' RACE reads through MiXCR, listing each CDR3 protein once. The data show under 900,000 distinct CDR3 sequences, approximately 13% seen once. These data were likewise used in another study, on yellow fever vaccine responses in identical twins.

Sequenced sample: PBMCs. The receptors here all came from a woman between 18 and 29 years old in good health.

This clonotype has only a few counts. The CDR3 protein is CASNPGTVNTEAFF. For the CDR3, the DNA is TGCGCCAGCAACCCCGGGACAGTGAACACTGAAGCTTTCTTT. The J gene is TRBJ1-1, the V gene TRBV5-1; 7 bases fit TRBD1. Trimming removed 6 bases from V and 0 bases from J; junction bases left unmatched: 5. The V gene's germline CDR1 is SGHRS and CDR2 YFSETQ. The CDR3 totals 14 residues.

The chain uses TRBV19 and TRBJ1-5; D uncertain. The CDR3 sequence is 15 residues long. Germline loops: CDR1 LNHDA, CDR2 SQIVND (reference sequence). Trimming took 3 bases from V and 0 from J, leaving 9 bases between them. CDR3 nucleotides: TGTGCCAGTAGTATGACGGCTTCTAGCAATCAGCCCCAGCATTTT. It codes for CASSMTASSNQPQHF.

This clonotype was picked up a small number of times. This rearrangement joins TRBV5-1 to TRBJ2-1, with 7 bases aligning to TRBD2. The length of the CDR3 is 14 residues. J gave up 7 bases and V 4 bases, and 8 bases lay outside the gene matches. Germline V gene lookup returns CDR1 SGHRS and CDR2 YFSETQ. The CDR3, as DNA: TGCGCCAGCAGCCCCCTTAGCGGGTCGAATGAGCAGTTCTTC. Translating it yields CASSPLSGSNEQFF.

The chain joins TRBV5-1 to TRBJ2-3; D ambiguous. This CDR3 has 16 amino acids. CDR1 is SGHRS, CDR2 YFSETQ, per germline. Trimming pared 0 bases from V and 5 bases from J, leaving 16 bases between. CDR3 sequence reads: CASSLVRPTLEDTQYF. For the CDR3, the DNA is TGCGCCAGCAGCTTGGTAAGGCCAACTTTGGAAGATACGCAGTATTTT.

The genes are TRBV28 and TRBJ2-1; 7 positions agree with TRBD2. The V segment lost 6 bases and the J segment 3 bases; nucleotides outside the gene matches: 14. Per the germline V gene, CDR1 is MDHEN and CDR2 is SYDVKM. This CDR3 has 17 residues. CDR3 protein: CASSRASGSYGYNEQFF. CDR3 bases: TGTGCCAGCAGCCGCGCTAGCGGAAGCTACGGCTACAATGAGCAGTTCTTC.

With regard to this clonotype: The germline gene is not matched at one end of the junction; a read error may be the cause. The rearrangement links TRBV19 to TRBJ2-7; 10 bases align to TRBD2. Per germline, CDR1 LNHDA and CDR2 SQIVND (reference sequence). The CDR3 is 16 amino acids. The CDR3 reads CASSLEAGGPRFEQYF. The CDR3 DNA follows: TGTGCCAGTAGTTTAGAAGCGGGAGGGCCCCGCTTCGAGCAGTACTTC.

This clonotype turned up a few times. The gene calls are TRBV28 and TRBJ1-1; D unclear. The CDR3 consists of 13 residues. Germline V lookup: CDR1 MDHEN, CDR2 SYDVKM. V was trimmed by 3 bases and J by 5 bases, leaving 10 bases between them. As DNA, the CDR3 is TGTGCCAGCAGTTTTCAGTGGAGTACTGAAGCTTTCTTT. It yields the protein CASSFQWSTEAFF.